This T cell receptor beta chain was recovered during a study of Ad26.COV2.S vaccination and SARS-CoV-2 variants (dated by TCRdb to the early 2020s). Background on the whole study: Donors in the vaccine arm were drawn from COV1001, a phase I-IIa trial of Ad26.COV2.S in healthy adults that was multicentre, randomized, double-blind and placebo-controlled. A total of roughly 32 samples were included in the TCR-sequenced set, comprising around 19 Ad26.COV2.S vaccine recipients, 5 placebo recipients and 8 SARS-CoV-2 convalescent individuals. Sequencing of the TCRbeta repertoire served to evaluate the specificity and breadth of SARS-CoV-2-reactive T cell receptors following Ad26.COV2.S vaccination. Ad26.COV2.S was given intramuscularly at 5x10^10 or 1x10^11 viral particles, as a single shot or as two shots 56 days apart. Blinding of investigators to trial group allocation was maintained during experiments and outcome assessment. Trial participants were randomized into five groups of five: low-dose or high-dose Ad26.COV2.S given once or twice, or placebo on both occasions.

The intended sense of this specimen's treatment or condition label: over 15 received Ad26.COV2.S at low or high dose, single or two shots; five or six received placebo; per-sample allocation not given. For vaccine and placebo recipients, the sequenced repertoires came from samples collected on day 63 after the first injection. In Cohort 1b, about two dozen adults aged 18-55 years were enrolled at a single site in Boston, USA, between 29 July and 7 August 2020. Ad26.COV2.S was a replication-incompetent adenovirus type 26 vector expressing a prefusion-stabilized SARS-CoV-2 spike protein from the original Wuhan strain. Overall study outcomes, separate from this receptor: Ad26.COV2.S recipients had higher spike-specific TCR breadth than placebo recipients (P = 0.0014). After vaccination, substantial breadth of spike-specific CD8+ and CD4+ T cell responses was reported. The study was not powered to compare responses between vaccine doses or regimens. Vaccine and placebo recipients had comparable non-spike TCR breadth, which fits with the vaccine containing only spike. It was noted by the authors that total T cell responses may have been underestimated by the TCR breadth and depth analyses.

Concerning this clone itself: The target of this receptor is not known. There are no base qualities to consult, and no much larger clone falls within one base.

CDR1 and CDR2 are read off the germline V gene (reference sequence) as SGHNT and YYREEE. V loses 4 bases, J loses 8 bases, and the germline ends lie 18 bases apart. The CDR3 numbers 14 residues from cysteine through phenylalanine. Only CDR3 DNA remains: 42 bases, in frame from the first base. TCRbeta CDR3 regions were sequenced with the immunoSEQ Assay. After extraction, genomic DNA underwent amplification by bias-controlled multiplex PCR, followed by high-throughput sequencing. In the original analysis: To quantify the absolute abundance of each unique TCRbeta CDR3 region, sequences were collapsed and filtered. T cell fraction was estimated by normalizing TCRbeta template counts to usable DNA, which was measured by amplifying reference genes present in all nucleated cells. Repertoire TCRs were annotated as SARS-CoV-2-specific by exact matching of V gene, CDR3 amino acid sequence and J gene to a known reactive TCR set. The reference SARS-CoV-2 TCR set was obtained from MIRA and was filtered for enrichment in COVID-19-positive ImmuneCODE repertoires, whereby public or cross-reactive TCRs were removed. Using the MIRA antigens, annotated TCRs were further analysed by specific ORF or by position within an ORF. Breadth was defined as annotated unique rearrangements over total unique productive rearrangements; depth was the summed frequency of those rearrangements. Two-sided Wilcoxon rank-sum tests were used to compare TCR breadth between groups. This is the immuneACCESS table as TCRdb keeps it, with only in-frame sequences that have V and J called. A part of the clones is gone; compared with another copy, unresolved V genes explain less than half, and the rest is unexplained. That table is the source of V, J and clone size, and D and trimming were worked out from the DNA. The sample has around 450,000 clones on record, 75% to 90% of them singletons. The ten largest clones take up around 2.5% of the sample.

Specimen: peripheral blood, collected in a trial of Ad26.COV2.S vaccine versus placebo. The receptor's source is a person between 18 and 65 years old who received the Ad26.COV2.S COVID-19 vaccine or a placebo. The V gene is TRBV5-4 and the J gene is TRBJ1-2; the D gene cannot be resolved reliably. The nucleotide sequence reads TGTGCCAGCAGCACGGAGATTCAAATGGGAGGCTACACCTTC. This is translated as CASSTEIQMGGYTF.